This T cell receptor (beta chain) is from a study of blood T cell repertoires in COVID-19. Study background: COVID-19 samples from acute and convalescent phases originated in the United States, Italy and Spain.

Germline CDR1 and CDR2: DFQATT and SNEGSKA (reference sequence). V gave up 3 bases and J gave up 4 bases, with 16 bases separating them. The CDR3 is made up of 16 amino acids. Residents of about two dozen US areas, aged roughly 18 to 95 years, made up the participants. Assignment of participants to cohorts was predicated upon participant-reported clinical history. Authors' analysis steps: Reference gene primer amplification yielded estimated nucleated cell counts. Sequenced by immunoSEQ multiplex PCR; TCRdb stores in-frame clones only, minus some. The D gene and trimming were derived from the DNA, and the V and J assignments and clone size from that table. The repertoire has about 240,000 clones, 70% to 90% of them found once; the top ten carry 2.5% to 3.5%.

Sequencing was done on a sample of PBMCs or T cells enriched from blood (not recorded which). The sequence came from a middle-aged woman with acute COVID-19. The chain couples TRBV20-1 to TRBJ1-6, with D uncertain. CDR3 in DNA: TGCAGTGCTAGTTTTTTCCGTGTGCGGTATAATTCACCCCTCCACTTT. As protein: CSASFFRVRYNSPLHF.